The 23 T cell receptor beta chains listed next were all sequenced from one sample in a study of blood T cells in healthy people across ages. The authors ran a second PCR of roughly 6 to 12 cycles using a sample-barcoded 5' primer and a J-beta primer mix. TCRdb re-analysed the 5' RACE reads in MiXCR, keeping a single row per CDR3 protein. The sample carries 750,000 or so distinct CDR3 sequences, 20% to 30% recorded once. The same sample was also used in a study of T cells of mothers and their children.

The sequencing sample was made of blood. Source of these receptors: a boy between 10 and 17 years old in good health.

This chain links TRBV7-3 with TRBJ2-2; 8 nucleotides align to TRBD2. Germline CDR1 SGHTA, CDR2 FQGTGA. The CDR3 loop spans 16 amino acids. After removal of 5 bases from V and 0 bases from J, the junction contained 5 bases not matched to a gene. The CDR3: CASSPPAGANTGELFF. CDR3 nucleotides: TGTGCCAGCAGCCCCCCAGCGGGGGCGAACACCGGGGAGCTGTTTTTT.

This clonotype has just a few counts. V is TRBV11-2 and J is TRBJ2-3; D is perhaps TRBD1 (6 bases). Trimming cost V 2 bases and J 5 bases, with 11 bases left between them. The CDR3 runs 14 residues. The germline gives CDR1 SGHAT, CDR2 FQNNGV. The chain's CDR3 is CASSLNRELDTQYF. CDR3 in DNA: TGTGCCAGCAGCTTAAACAGGGAGCTAGATACGCAGTATTTT. Together with reference TRBV11-2 and TRBJ2-3, the CDR3 gives the full variable domain: EAGVAQSPRYKIIEKRQSVAFWCNPISGHATLYWYQQILGQGPKLLIQFQNNGVVDDSQLPKDRFSAERLKGVDSTLKIQPAKLEDSAVYLCASSLNRELDTQYFGPGTRLTVL.

The chain recombines TRBV12-5 with TRBJ1-5; unclear D gene. The germline gives CDR1 LGHNT, CDR2 FRNRAP. There are 13 residues in the CDR3. The V and J ends lost 6 bases and 0 bases respectively, with 6 bases between them. The CDR3 bases are TGTGCTAGTGGGAGGGATAGCAATCAGCCCCAGCATTTT. Protein product: CASGRDSNQPQHF.

In its sample, this clonotype was seen a few times. The genes are TRBV29-1 and TRBJ2-3; D is unresolved. Germline V gene sequence: CDR1 SQVTM, CDR2 ANQGSEA. The V and J ends lost 2 bases and 4 bases respectively, with 7 bases between them. The CDR3 totals 12 residues. CDR3 residues: CSVESSADTQYF. CDR3 sequence (DNA): TGCAGCGTTGAATCATCCGCAGATACGCAGTATTTT.

The gene calls are TRBV28 and TRBJ2-5; D uncertain. Germline CDR1 MDHEN, CDR2 SYDVKM. V lost 2 bases, J lost 5 bases, and 9 bases lay in between. CDR3 length: 13 amino acids. In DNA form, the CDR3 reads TGTGCCAGCAGTTTACTGGGATACGAGACCCAGTACTTC. Amino acids: CASSLLGYETQYF.

This chain connects TRBV27 to TRBJ2-3, with a weak D call TRBD1 (5 bases). Germline CDR1 is MNHEY and CDR2 is SMNVEV (reference sequence). There are 14 residues in the CDR3. The V and J ends lost 6 bases and 8 bases respectively, with 18 bases between them. CDR3 residues: CASRGQGVRRTQYF. CDR3 bases: TGTGCCAGCAGGGGTCAAGGGGTCAGGCGTACGCAGTATTTT.

A few counts support this clonotype. For the CDR3, the DNA is TGTGCCAGCAGTTTATCGGGGGGGGACGAGCAGTACTTC. Protein sequence: CASSLSGGDEQYF. J is TRBJ2-1 and V is TRBV28, with TRBD2 matching 8 bases. The J call is doubtful: the DNA matches TRBJ2-7 better. The germline V gene encodes CDR1 MDHEN and CDR2 SYDVKM. The CDR3 has 13 amino acids.

This clonotype was picked up a small number of times. J is TRBJ2-3 and V is TRBV20-1; D is possibly TRBD1 or TRBD2 (5 bases each). CDR1 is DFQATT, CDR2 SNEGSKA, per germline (reference sequence). This CDR3 has 15 residues. V was shortened by 5 bases and J by 2 bases, with 17 bases between the two germline ends. CDR3 loop: CSAGVPGTATDTQYF. The CDR3 DNA is TGCAGTGCTGGGGTTCCCGGGACCGCCACAGATACGCAGTATTTT.

The chain combines TRBV6-2 or TRBV6-3 with TRBJ2-5, with TRBD2 as a possible D gene (5 bases). Trimming removed 5 bases at V and 3 bases at J, with 16 bases between. The CDR3 consists of 15 residues. Germline CDR1 is MNHEY and CDR2 is SVGEGT. The chain's CDR3 is CASSNPGEVEETQYF. The CDR3 nucleotides read TGTGCCAGCAGTAATCCCGGGGAAGTCGAAGAGACCCAGTACTTC.

This rearrangement joins TRBV5-6 to TRBJ2-7; 7 nucleotides agree with TRBD1. Germline V gives CDR1 SGHDT, CDR2 YYEEEE. This CDR3 comprises 14 residues. V lost 1 base to trimming and J lost 6 bases; unmatched junction nucleotides: 7. In DNA form, the CDR3 reads TGTGCCAGCAGCTTGAGGGGGCTCCTACGCGAGCAGTACTTC. It encodes CASSLRGLLREQYF.

This rearrangement joins TRBV4-1 to TRBJ2-1; 10 bases align to TRBD2. Germline CDR1 MGHRA, CDR2 YSYEKL. V was pared by 2 bases and J by 5 bases, with 9 bases of the junction left unmatched. The CDR3 is 17 amino acids. For the CDR3, the DNA is TGCGCCAGCAGCCAATTTTTAGCGGGGGGATCCAACAATGAGCAGTTCTTC. It encodes CASSQFLAGGSNNEQFF.

This clonotype was observed a handful of times. This chain links TRBV7-3 with TRBJ2-5; a possible D gene is TRBD2 (6 bases). In germline, CDR1 is SGHTA, CDR2 FQGTGA. The CDR3 consists of 14 residues. Trimming left V 5 bases short and J 7 bases short, with 17 bases between. CDR3 sequence: CASSPMEGSGTQYF. DNA of the CDR3: TGTGCCAGCAGCCCGATGGAGGGGTCGGGGACCCAGTACTTC.

J is TRBJ1-1 and V is TRBV29-1; no clear D. In germline, CDR1 is SQVTM, CDR2 ANQGSEA. V lost 2 bases, J lost 5 bases, and 12 bases lay in between. This CDR3 comprises 13 residues. CDR3: CSVEPAAETEAFF. As DNA, the CDR3 is TGCAGCGTTGAACCCGCTGCCGAAACTGAAGCTTTCTTT. The complete variable domain, with remaining parts taken from reference TRBV29-1 and TRBJ1-1, reads SAVISQKPSRDICQRGTSLTIQCQVDSQVTMMFWYRQQPGQSLTLIATANQGSEATYESGFVIDKFPISRPNLTFSTLTVSNMSPEDSSIYLCSVEPAAETEAFFGQGTRLTVV.

The J gene is TRBJ2-1, the V gene TRBV9; TRBD2 matches 7 bases. Looked up from germline, CDR1 is SGDLS and CDR2 is YYNGEE. CDR3 length: 17 residues. Losses at the gene ends were 0 bases for V and 7 bases for J; bases not matched to a gene: 13. The CDR3 DNA is TGTGCCAGCAGCGTAGATGAGTGGGAGGGAAGTGCTAATGAGCAGTTCTTC. Translating gives CASSVDEWEGSANEQFF.

The gene calls are TRBV29-1 and TRBJ2-2; D ambiguous. CDR3 length: 11 residues. Germline CDR1 reads SQVTM; CDR2 reads ANQGSEA. V was pared by 5 bases and J by 0 bases, with 1 base between. CDR3 sequence: CSVTNTGELFF. DNA of the CDR3: TGCAGCGTTACGAACACCGGGGAGCTGTTTTTT.

To note about this clonotype: One end of the junction varies from germline; a read error may be responsible. The chain links TRBV20-1 to TRBJ1-6; D call uncertain. CDR1 is DFQATT and CDR2 is SNEGSKA in the germline V gene (reference sequence). The CDR3 contains 14 residues. The CDR3 reads CSAKGSTYNSPLHF. As DNA, the CDR3 is TGCAGCGCTAAAGGGAGCACCTATAATTCACCCCTCCACTTT.

In this sample, this clonotype turned up a few times. The CDR3 coding sequence is TGCAGCGTTGGCTCCGCGAGAGGAGCCCCAGATACGCAGTATTTT. Its translation: CSVGSARGAPDTQYF. The chain has TRBV29-1 and TRBJ2-3, with no clear D. V was cut by 4 bases and J by 4 bases, with 18 bases left in between. Germline assignment: CDR1 SQVTM and CDR2 ANQGSEA. The CDR3 is 15 residues long.

The J gene is TRBJ1-2, the V gene TRBV19, with 8 bases lining up with TRBD1. This CDR3 region has 15 residues. Germline lookup yields CDR1 LNHDA and CDR2 SQIVND (reference sequence). Trimming cost V 6 bases and J 4 bases; bases outside gene matches: 10. The CDR3 protein is CASRDRVSGPYGYTF. The CDR3 DNA sequence: TGTGCCAGTAGGGACAGGGTCTCCGGGCCCTATGGCTACACCTTC.

This clonotype was counted a few times. The chain combines TRBV10-3 with TRBJ2-5; 7 bases align to TRBD1. Germline V gives CDR1 ENHRY, CDR2 SYGVKD. V lost 4 bases, J lost 2 bases, and 7 bases stayed unmatched. The CDR3 is 15 residues long. The CDR3 protein is CAISGAGGRQETQYF. The CDR3 DNA follows: TGTGCCATCAGTGGGGCAGGGGGACGTCAAGAGACCCAGTACTTC.

This chain connects TRBV7-2 to TRBJ2-5, with 8 bases that match TRBD2. This CDR3 is built from 15 residues. Trimming at V came to 1 base and at J to 5 bases, leaving 6 bases not matched to a gene. Germline CDR1 is SGHTA and CDR2 is FQGNSA. The CDR3 nucleotides read TGTGCCAGCAGCTTAGGAGGCGGCGGGGGGGAGACCCAGTACTTC. This gives the protein CASSLGGGGGETQYF. The full variable domain, rest sourced from reference TRBV7-2 and TRBJ2-5, is GAGVSQSPSNKVTEKGKDVELRCDPISGHTALYWYRQSLGQGLEFLIYFQGNSAPDKSGLPSDRFSAERTGGSVSTLTIQRTQQEDSAVYLCASSLGGGGGETQYFGPGTRLLVL.

V usage is TRBV20-1 and J usage is TRBJ1-1; D uncertain. The V and J ends lost 5 bases and 9 bases respectively, with 16 bases between them. Per germline, CDR1 DFQATT and CDR2 SNEGSKA (reference sequence). The CDR3 has 12 amino acids. Here the CDR3 reads CSASPALPKAFF. Here the CDR3 DNA reads TGCAGTGCTTCCCCCGCCTTACCAAAAGCTTTCTTT.

V is TRBV7-9 and J is TRBJ2-5, with 8 bases aligning to TRBD1. V lost 7 bases to trimming and J lost 5 bases; unmatched junction nucleotides: 6. CDR3 length equals 13 residues. Germline loops: CDR1 SEHNR, CDR2 FQNEAQ (reference sequence). The CDR3 spells CASIQGVAETQYF. CDR3 DNA sequence: TGTGCCAGCATACAGGGGGTTGCGGAGACCCAGTACTTC.

The chain carries TRBV20-1 and TRBJ2-5; TRBD2 is a possible D gene (6 bases). The J call is in doubt because the DNA end fits TRBJ2-7 better. CDR3 length: 15 amino acids. CDR1 is DFQATT, CDR2 SNEGSKA, per germline (reference sequence). The DNA for the CDR3 is TGCAGTGCTAGATCTTCTAGCGAGGTACCCTACGAGCAGTACTTC. It codes for CSARSSSEVPYEQYF.